This T cell receptor beta chain derives from a study of blood T cell repertoires in COVID-19. TCRdb's table, derived via immunoSEQ multiplex PCR, lists solely in-frame clones and lacks some. The repertoire holds roughly 100,000 clones, with about four fifths as singletons. The CDR3 length is 15 residues. The V and J ends lost 3 bases and 9 bases respectively, with 15 bases between them. Germline assignment: CDR1 SGHTA and CDR2 FQGNSA. The sequence came from a man aged 65 to 85 with active or convalescent COVID-19. This sequence joins TRBV7-2 and TRBJ1-6, with D possibly TRBD1 on 5 matching bases. Input material: peripheral blood. CDR3 DNA: TGTGCCAGCAGCTTGCGACAGTCGGGGGTTTCACCCCTCCACTTT. Its translation is CASSLRQSGVSPLHF.